The 3 T cell receptor beta chains in this list originate from one sample, sequenced in a study of cytomegalovirus exposure and HLA in healthy donors. Vbeta (60) and Jbeta (13) primers were used in the PCR. Measured with immunoSEQ multiplex PCR; TCRdb has only the in-frame clones, and not every one. The sample includes approximately 50,000 clones. The sequenced sample was PBMCs. These receptors were obtained from a male donor in good health and CMV-seropositive.

V and J are TRBV10-3 and TRBJ2-7, with D possibly being TRBD2 (6 bases). In germline, CDR1 is ENHRY, CDR2 SYGVKD. The CDR3 is made up of 16 amino acids. V lost 8 bases and J 0 bases, leaving 20 bases between the germline ends. The CDR3 reads CAIGPGEVVSSYEQYF. CDR3 nucleotides: TGTGCCATCGGGCCGGGGGAGGTGGTAAGCTCCTACGAGCAGTACTTC.

The J gene is TRBJ2-7, the V gene TRBV7-9, with TRBD2 identical over 7 bases. Germline V lookup: CDR1 SEHNR, CDR2 FQNEAQ (reference sequence). CDR3 length: 12 amino acids. Trimming removed 6 bases from V and 6 bases from J; junction bases left unmatched: 5. The CDR3 region is CASRGGSPEQYF. The CDR3 nucleotides are TGTGCCAGCAGGGGGGGGAGTCCCGAGCAGTACTTC.

As for this clone: At the DNA level, this CDR3 is encoded by other sequences in the same sample as well. The chain couples TRBV28 to TRBJ2-7, with unresolved D. V lost 2 bases, J lost 3 bases, and 8 bases lay in between. This CDR3 has 13 amino acids. Germline V gives CDR1 MDHEN, CDR2 SYDVKM. The CDR3 nucleotides are TGTGCCAGCAGTTTAGGGCAGAGCTACGAGCAGTACTTC. It is translated as CASSLGQSYEQYF.